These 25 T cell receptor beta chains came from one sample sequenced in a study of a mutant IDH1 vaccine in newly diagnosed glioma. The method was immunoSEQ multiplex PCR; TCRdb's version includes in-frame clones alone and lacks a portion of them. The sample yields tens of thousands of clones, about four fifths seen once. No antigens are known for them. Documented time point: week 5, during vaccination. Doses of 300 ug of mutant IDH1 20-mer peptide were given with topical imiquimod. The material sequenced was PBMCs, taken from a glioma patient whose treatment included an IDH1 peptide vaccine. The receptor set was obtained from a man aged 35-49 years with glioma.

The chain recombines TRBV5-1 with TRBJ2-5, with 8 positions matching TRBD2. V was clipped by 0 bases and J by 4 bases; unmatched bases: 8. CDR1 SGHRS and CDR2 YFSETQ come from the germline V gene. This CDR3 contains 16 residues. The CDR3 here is CASSLGLAGRRETQYF. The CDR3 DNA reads TGCGCCAGCAGCTTGGGGTTAGCGGGGCGAAGAGAGACCCAGTACTTC.

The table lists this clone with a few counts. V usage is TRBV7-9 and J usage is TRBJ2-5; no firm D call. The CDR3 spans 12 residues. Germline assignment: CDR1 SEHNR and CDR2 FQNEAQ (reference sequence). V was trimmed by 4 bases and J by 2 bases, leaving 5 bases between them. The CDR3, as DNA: TGTGCCAGCAGCTCAACTCAAGAGACCCAGTACTTC. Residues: CASSSTQETQYF.

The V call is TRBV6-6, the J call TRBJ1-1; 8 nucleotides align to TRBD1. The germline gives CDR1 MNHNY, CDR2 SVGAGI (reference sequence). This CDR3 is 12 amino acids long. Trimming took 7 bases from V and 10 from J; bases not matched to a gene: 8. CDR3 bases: TGTGCCAGCACCAATGACAGGGGCAGAGCTTTCTTT. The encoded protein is CASTNDRGRAFF.

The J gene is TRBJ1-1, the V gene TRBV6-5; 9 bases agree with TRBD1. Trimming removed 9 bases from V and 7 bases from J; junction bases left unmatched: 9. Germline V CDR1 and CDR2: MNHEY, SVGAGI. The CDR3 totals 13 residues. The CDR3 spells CASSTGGRGEAFF. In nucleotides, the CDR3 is TGTGCCAGTTCCACAGGGGGCAGAGGTGAAGCTTTCTTT.

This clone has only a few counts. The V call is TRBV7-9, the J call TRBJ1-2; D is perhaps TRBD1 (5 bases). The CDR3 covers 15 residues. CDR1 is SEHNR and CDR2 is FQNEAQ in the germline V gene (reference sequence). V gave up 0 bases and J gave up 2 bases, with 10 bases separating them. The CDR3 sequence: CASSLARSGNYGYTF. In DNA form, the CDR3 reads TGTGCCAGCAGCTTAGCGAGGTCAGGGAACTATGGCTACACCTTC.

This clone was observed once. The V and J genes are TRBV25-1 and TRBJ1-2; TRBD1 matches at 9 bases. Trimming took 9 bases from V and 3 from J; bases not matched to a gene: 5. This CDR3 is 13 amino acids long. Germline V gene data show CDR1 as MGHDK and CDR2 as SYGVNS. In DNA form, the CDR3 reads TGTGCCAGTACCAGACAGGGGGACTATGGCTACACCTTC. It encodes CASTRQGDYGYTF.

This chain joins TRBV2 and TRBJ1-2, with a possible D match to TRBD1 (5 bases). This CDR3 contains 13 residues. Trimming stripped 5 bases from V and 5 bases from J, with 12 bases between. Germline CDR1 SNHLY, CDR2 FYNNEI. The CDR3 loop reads CASSWGGTYGYTF. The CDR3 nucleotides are TGTGCCAGCAGTTGGGGGGGAACTTATGGCTACACCTTC.

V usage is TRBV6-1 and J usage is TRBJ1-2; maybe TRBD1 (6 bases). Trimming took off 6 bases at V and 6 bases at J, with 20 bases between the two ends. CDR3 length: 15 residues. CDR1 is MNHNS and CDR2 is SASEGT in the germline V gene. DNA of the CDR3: TGTGCCAGCAGGTTCACAGGGCCTCTGAGGAATGGCTACACCTTC. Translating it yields CASRFTGPLRNGYTF.

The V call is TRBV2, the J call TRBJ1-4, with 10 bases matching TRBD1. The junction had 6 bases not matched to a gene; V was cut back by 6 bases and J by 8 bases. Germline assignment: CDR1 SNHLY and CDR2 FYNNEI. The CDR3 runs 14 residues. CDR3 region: CASSRTGGGEKLFF. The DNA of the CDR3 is TGTGCCAGCAGCCGGACAGGGGGTGGCGAAAAACTGTTTTTT.

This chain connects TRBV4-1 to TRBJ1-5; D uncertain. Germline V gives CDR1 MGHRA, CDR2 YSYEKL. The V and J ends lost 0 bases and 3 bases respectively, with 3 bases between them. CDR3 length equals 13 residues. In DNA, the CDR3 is TGCGCCAGCAGCCAAGATTCCAATCAGCCCCAGCATTTT. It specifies CASSQDSNQPQHF.

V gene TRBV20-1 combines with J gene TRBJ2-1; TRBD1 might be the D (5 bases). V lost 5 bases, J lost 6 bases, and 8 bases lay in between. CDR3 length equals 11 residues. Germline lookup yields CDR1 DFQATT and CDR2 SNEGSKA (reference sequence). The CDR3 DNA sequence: TGCAGTGCTTATGGGGCCAATGAGCAGTTCTTC. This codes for CSAYGANEQFF.

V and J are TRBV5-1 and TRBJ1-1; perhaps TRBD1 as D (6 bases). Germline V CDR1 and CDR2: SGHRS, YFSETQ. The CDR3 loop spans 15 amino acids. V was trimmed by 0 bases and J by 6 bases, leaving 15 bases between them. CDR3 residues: CASSLGGQENPEAFF. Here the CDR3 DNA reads TGCGCCAGCAGCTTGGGGGGGCAAGAGAATCCTGAAGCTTTCTTT. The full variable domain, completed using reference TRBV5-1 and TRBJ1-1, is KAGVTQTPRYLIKTRGQQVTLSCSPISGHRSVSWYQQTPGQGLQFLFEYFSETQRNKGNFPGRFSGRQFSNSRSEMNVSTLELGDSALYLCASSLGGQENPEAFFGQGTRLTVV.

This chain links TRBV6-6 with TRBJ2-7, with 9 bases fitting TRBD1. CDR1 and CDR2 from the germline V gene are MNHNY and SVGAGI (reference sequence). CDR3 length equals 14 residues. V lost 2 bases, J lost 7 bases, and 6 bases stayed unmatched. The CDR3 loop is CASSYRDRVGEQYF. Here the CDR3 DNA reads TGTGCCAGCAGTTACCGGGACAGGGTGGGTGAGCAGTACTTC.

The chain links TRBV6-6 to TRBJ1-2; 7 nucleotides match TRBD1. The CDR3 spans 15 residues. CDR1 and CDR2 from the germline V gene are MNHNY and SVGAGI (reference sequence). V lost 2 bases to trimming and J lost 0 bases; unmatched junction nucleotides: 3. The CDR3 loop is CASSYQGGANYGYTF. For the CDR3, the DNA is TGTGCCAGCAGTTACCAGGGGGGAGCTAACTATGGCTACACCTTC.

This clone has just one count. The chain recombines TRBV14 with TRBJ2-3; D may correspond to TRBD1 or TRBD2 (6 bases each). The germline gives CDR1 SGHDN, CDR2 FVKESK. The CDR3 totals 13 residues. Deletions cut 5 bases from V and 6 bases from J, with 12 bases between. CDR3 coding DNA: TGTGCCAGCAGCGGGGGGCCTTGGGATACGCAGTATTTT. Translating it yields CASSGGPWDTQYF.

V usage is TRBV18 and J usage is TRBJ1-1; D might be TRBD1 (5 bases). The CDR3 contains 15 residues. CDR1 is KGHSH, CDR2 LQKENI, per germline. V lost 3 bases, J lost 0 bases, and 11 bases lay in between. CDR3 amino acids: CASSPSTDMNTEAFF. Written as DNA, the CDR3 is TGTGCCAGCTCACCTTCGACAGACATGAACACTGAAGCTTTCTTT.

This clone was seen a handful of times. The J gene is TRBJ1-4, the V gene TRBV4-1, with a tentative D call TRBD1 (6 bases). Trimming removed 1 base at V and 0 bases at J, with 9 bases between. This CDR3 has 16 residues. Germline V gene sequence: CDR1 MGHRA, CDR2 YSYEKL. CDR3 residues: CASSQGTVATNEKLFF. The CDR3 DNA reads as TGCGCCAGCAGCCAAGGGACAGTTGCAACTAATGAAAAACTGTTTTTT.

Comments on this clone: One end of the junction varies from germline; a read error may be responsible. Written as DNA, the CDR3 is TGTGCCAGCAGGTACTGGACGAACACCGGGGAGCTGTTTTTT. Its translation: CASRYWTNTGELFF. The rearrangement joins TRBV6-5 to TRBJ2-2; D remains unclear. Germline lookup yields CDR1 MNHEY and CDR2 SVGAGI. The CDR3 contains 14 residues.

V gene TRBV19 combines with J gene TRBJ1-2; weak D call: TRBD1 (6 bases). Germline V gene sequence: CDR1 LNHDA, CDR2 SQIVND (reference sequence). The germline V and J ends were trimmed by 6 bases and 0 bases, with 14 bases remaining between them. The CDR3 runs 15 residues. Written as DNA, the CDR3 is TGTGCCAGTAGCCAGGACAGAGTAACTAACTATGGCTACACCTTC. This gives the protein CASSQDRVTNYGYTF.

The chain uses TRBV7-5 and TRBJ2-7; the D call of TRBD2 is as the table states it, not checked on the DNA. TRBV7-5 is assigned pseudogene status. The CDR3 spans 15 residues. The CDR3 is CVRTRRLAGAYEQYF. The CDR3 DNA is TGTGTCAGAACCCGGAGACTAGCGGGGGCCTACGAGCAGTACTTC.

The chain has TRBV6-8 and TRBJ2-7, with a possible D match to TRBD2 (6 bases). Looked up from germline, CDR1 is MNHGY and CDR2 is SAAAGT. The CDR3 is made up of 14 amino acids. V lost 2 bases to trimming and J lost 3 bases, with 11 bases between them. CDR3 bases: TGTGCCAGCAGTTACGGAGGGGAGGACTACGAGCAGTACTTC. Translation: CASSYGGEDYEQYF.

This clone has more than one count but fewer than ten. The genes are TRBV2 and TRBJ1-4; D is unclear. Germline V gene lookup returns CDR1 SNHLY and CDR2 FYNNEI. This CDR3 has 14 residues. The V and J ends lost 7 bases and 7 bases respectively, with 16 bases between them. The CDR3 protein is CASKYESLREKLFF. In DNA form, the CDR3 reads TGTGCCAGCAAATATGAGAGTCTTCGTGAAAAACTGTTTTTT.

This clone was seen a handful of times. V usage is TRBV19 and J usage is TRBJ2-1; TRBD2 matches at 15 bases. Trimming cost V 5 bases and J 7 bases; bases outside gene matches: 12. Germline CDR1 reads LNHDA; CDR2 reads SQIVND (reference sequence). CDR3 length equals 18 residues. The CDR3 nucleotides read TGTGCCAGTAGTCACAGGACTAGCGGGGGGGCGAGTAAGAATGAGCAGTTCTTC. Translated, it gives CASSHRTSGGASKNEQFF.

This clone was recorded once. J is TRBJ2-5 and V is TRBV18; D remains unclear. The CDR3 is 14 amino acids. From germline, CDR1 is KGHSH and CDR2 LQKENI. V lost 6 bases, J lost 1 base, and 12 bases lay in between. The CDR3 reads CASSPDGTQETQYF. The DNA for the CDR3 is TGTGCCAGCTCCCCGGACGGAACCCAAGAGACCCAGTACTTC.

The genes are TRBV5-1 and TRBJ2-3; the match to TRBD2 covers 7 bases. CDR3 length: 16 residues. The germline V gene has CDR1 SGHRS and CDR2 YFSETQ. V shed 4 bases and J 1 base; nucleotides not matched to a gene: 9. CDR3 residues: CASSQMGGSRTDTQYF. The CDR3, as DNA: TGCGCCAGCAGCCAGATGGGGGGGTCTCGCACAGATACGCAGTATTTT.